The 8 T cell receptor beta chains presented below share a single source sample, sequenced in a study of T cells in Graves' hyperthyroidism and ophthalmopathy. TCR beta CDR3 regions were amplified from RNA. HTBI primers were employed in a first-round RT-PCR of the TCR CDR3. Via MiXCR, TCRdb re-called the multiplex PCR reads, giving one row per CDR3 protein. The sample has approximately 490,000 distinct CDR3 sequences, 22% seen once; the top ten hold 45% to 50%. The sample comprised blood. The receptors come from a woman aged 70 to 79 with Graves' ophthalmopathy.

The J gene is TRBJ2-1, the V gene TRBV20-1; 10 nucleotides line up with TRBD2. In germline, CDR1 is DFQATT, CDR2 SNEGSKA (reference sequence). This CDR3 contains 15 residues. CDR3 nucleotides: TGCAGGACACCGACTAGCGGGTCGACCTACAATGAGCAGTTCTTC. This translates into CRTPTSGSTYNEQFF.

The chain joins TRBV30 to TRBJ1-1, with unresolved D. CDR3 size: 16 residues. Looked up from germline, CDR1 is GTSNPN and CDR2 is SVGIG (reference sequence). Trimming took off 0 bases at V and 0 bases at J, with 14 bases between the two ends. CDR3 protein: CAWSVQSHSMNTEAFF. The CDR3 DNA is TGTGCCTGGAGTGTACAATCCCACAGCATGAACACTGAAGCTTTCTTT. Complete variable domain (other parts from reference TRBV30 and TRBJ1-1): SQTIHQWPATLVQPVGSPLSLECTVEGTSNPNLYWYRQAAGRGLQLLFYSVGIGQISSEVPQNLSASRPQDRQFILSSKKLLLSDSGFYLCAWSVQSHSMNTEAFFGQGTRLTVV.

The chain carries TRBV7-8 and TRBJ2-7, with 7 bases aligning to TRBD2. The CDR3 spans 16 residues. V was pared by 4 bases and J by 5 bases, with 14 bases of the junction left unmatched. CDR1 and CDR2 from the germline V gene are SGHVS and FQNEAQ. CDR3 in amino acids: CASSSGLVQGKNEQYF. The CDR3 DNA reads as TGTGCCAGCAGCTCCGGACTAGTCCAAGGAAAAAACGAGCAGTACTTC.

The chain uses TRBV19 and TRBJ2-7; D might be TRBD2 (6 bases). This CDR3 is built from 14 residues. V lost 3 bases, J lost 1 base, and 10 bases lay in between. Germline V gene data show CDR1 as LNHDA and CDR2 as SQIVND (reference sequence). CDR3 sequence: CASSIRDSSYEQYF. The CDR3 region has the DNA TGTGCCAGTAGTATCCGGGACTCATCCTACGAGCAGTACTTC.

There are many counts of this clonotype. The rearrangement joins TRBV12-3 or TRBV12-4 to TRBJ1-6, with D possibly being TRBD1 (6 bases). The CDR3 length is 18 residues. The V and J ends lost 6 bases and 1 base respectively, with 19 bases between them. CDR3 bases: TGTGCCAGCAGCTGGGGGTTGGAAGGGGGGTCCTATAATTCACCCCTCCACTTT. Translation: CASSWGLEGGSYNSPLHF.

In this sample, this clonotype turned up many times. The genes are TRBV2 and TRBJ1-1; the D gene is possibly TRBD1 (6 bases). The CDR3 is made up of 13 amino acids. The V gene lost 9 bases and the J gene lost 3 bases, with 14 bases spanning the gap. CDR1 and CDR2 from the germline V gene are SNHLY and FYNNEI. The CDR3 DNA sequence: TGTGCCAGAGGAGGACAGACAGACACTGAAGCTTTCTTT. Translated: CARGGQTDTEAFF.

The chain recombines TRBV6-1 with TRBJ2-1; 7 positions match TRBD2. The CDR3 totals 16 residues. Germline CDR1 MNHNS, CDR2 SASEGT. Trimming at V came to 6 bases and at J to 2 bases, leaving 10 bases not matched to a gene. CDR3 sequence: CASRRPGTTAYNEQFF. CDR3 sequence (DNA): TGTGCCAGCAGAAGACCCGGGACTACTGCCTACAATGAGCAGTTCTTC.

The chain couples TRBV9 to TRBJ1-1; TRBD1 aligns across 11 bases. CDR1 is SGDLS, CDR2 YYNGEE, per germline. CDR3 length: 15 residues. V shed 6 bases and J 5 bases; nucleotides not matched to a gene: 9. CDR3 sequence: CASKPGQGVGTEAFF. The DNA for the CDR3 is TGTGCCAGCAAACCGGGACAGGGGGTTGGGACTGAAGCTTTCTTT.